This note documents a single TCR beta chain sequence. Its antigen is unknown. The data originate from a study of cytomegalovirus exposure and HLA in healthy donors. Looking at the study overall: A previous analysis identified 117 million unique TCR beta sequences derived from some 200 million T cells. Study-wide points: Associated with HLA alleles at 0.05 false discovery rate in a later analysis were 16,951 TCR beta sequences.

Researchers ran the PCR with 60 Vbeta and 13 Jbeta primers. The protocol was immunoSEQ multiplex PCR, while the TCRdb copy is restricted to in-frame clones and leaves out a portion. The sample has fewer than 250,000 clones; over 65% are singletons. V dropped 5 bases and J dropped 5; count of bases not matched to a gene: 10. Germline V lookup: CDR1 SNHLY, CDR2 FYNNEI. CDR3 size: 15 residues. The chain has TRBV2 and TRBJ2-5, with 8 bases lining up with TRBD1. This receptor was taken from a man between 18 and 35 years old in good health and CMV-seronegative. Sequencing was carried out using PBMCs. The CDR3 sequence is CASSPGGQAGETQYF. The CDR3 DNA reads TGTGCCAGCAGTCCTGGGGGACAGGCGGGGGAGACCCAGTACTTC. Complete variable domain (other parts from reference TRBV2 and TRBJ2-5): EPEVTQTPSHQVTQMGQEVILRCVPISNHLYFYWYRQILGQKVEFLVSFYNNEISEKSEIFDDQFSVERPDGSNFTLKIRSTKLEDSAMYFCASSPGGQAGETQYFGPGTRLLVL.